The rows below give T cell receptor beta chains drawn from one sample of a study of cytomegalovirus exposure and HLA in healthy donors. The data were produced by immunoSEQ multiplex PCR, yet TCRdb's version contains in-frame clones alone and is incomplete. This table holds 150,000 to 200,000 clones, approximately 82% found once. The sample consisted of PBMCs. The source is a young woman in good health and CMV-seronegative. Each CDR3 is given with its conserved first and last residue. A D gene is named only where the DNA matches it firmly. Only some rows state a clone size, as once, few, many or a class for expanded clones.

d_gene	len	v_gene	abundance	j_gene	CDR3aa	CDR3nt
TRBD2	15	TRBV27	once	TRBJ2-7	CASSIASGASYEQYF	TGTGCCAGCAGTATCGCTAGCGGGGCCTCCTACGAGCAGTACTTC
TRBD1	13	TRBV27	NA	TRBJ1-2	CASSPRTGYGYTF	TGTGCCAGCAGTCCCCGGACAGGGTATGGCTACACCTTC
TRBD2	15	TRBV28	NA	TRBJ2-1	CASSLRLAGGPEQFF	TGTGCCAGCAGTTTACGACTAGCGGGAGGGCCTGAGCAGTTCTTC
NA	15	TRBV9	NA	TRBJ2-2	CASSVSDGGTGELFF	TGTGCCAGCAGCGTATCGGACGGAGGCACCGGGGAGCTGTTTTTT
NA	13	TRBV7-9	NA	TRBJ1-5	CASSPDARQPQHF	TGTGCCAGCAGCCCCGATGCACGGCAGCCCCAGCATTTT
TRBD1	14	TRBV9	NA	TRBJ2-5	CASTRGQTQETQYF	TGTGCCAGCACCCGGGGACAGACCCAAGAGACCCAGTACTTC
TRBD1	16	TRBV4-3	NA	TRBJ2-5	CASSRTTGPPGETQYF	TGCGCCAGCAGCAGAACGACAGGGCCCCCCGGGGAGACCCAGTACTTC
NA	15	TRBV28	NA	TRBJ2-3	CASSFPQRGTDTQYF	TGTGCCAGCAGTTTCCCCCAGCGGGGCACAGATACGCAGTATTTT
NA	16	TRBV4-2	NA	TRBJ1-5	CASSQVVKRFDQPQHF	TGTGCCAGCAGCCAAGTAGTAAAACGGTTCGATCAGCCCCAGCATTTT
NA	13	TRBV30	few	TRBJ1-1	CAWRFPGNTEAFF	TGTGCCTGGAGGTTCCCGGGGAACACTGAAGCTTTCTTT
NA	16	TRBV28	NA	TRBJ1-1	CASRGGGHLLNTEAFF	TGTGCCAGCAGGGGTGGGGGACACCTACTGAACACTGAAGCTTTCTTT
TRBD1	15	TRBV14	NA	TRBJ2-7	CASSQDRTGVDEQYF	TGTGCCAGCAGCCAAGATCGGACAGGCGTCGACGAGCAGTACTTC
NA	15	TRBV6-6	NA	TRBJ2-5	CASSHRVATQETQYF	TGTGCCAGCAGCCACAGGGTAGCTACCCAAGAGACCCAGTACTTC
NA	14	TRBV28	NA	TRBJ1-5	CASSFPGSNQPQHF	TGTGCCAGCAGTTTTCCAGGTAGCAATCAGCCCCAGCATTTT
NA	14	TRBV5-1	few	TRBJ1-2	CASSPWGSNYGYTF	TGCGCCAGCAGCCCCTGGGGCAGCAACTATGGCTACACCTTC
NA	15	TRBV9	NA	TRBJ2-3	CASSVVQGGADTQYF	TGTGCCAGCAGCGTAGTGCAAGGAGGGGCAGATACGCAGTATTTT
NA	14	TRBV29-1	NA	TRBJ2-3	CSVRKGASTDTQYF	TGCAGCGTTCGGAAAGGGGCTAGCACAGATACGCAGTATTTT
NA	14	TRBV11-3	few	TRBJ2-1	CASSGAGPPNEQFF	TGTGCCAGCAGCGGAGCGGGTCCCCCGAATGAGCAGTTCTTC
TRBD1	17	TRBV4-1	NA	TRBJ2-7	CASSQVLKTGSSYEQYF	TGCGCCAGCAGCCAAGTTCTGAAGACAGGGTCGAGCTACGAGCAGTACTTC
NA	15	TRBV11-2	NA	TRBJ2-3	CASSLEGPPGDTQYF	TGTGCCAGCAGCTTAGAAGGGCCGCCAGGGGATACGCAGTATTTT
TRBD2	18	TRBV5-5	once	TRBJ2-1	CASSLAFIAGATYNEQFF	TGTGCCAGCAGCTTGGCATTTATAGCGGGAGCCACCTACAATGAGCAGTTCTTC
NA	13	TRBV30	NA	TRBJ1-3	CAWSLRSGNTIYF	TGTGCCTGGAGTCTCCGCTCTGGAAACACCATATATTTT
NA	14	TRBV18	NA	TRBJ1-2	CASSKGQDQGGYTF	TGTGCCAGCTCAAAGGGGCAGGATCAGGGCGGCTACACCTTC
NA	15	TRBV18	NA	TRBJ1-1	CASSPSDRANTEAFF	TGTGCCAGCTCACCTTCCGACAGAGCGAACACTGAAGCTTTCTTT
NA	15	TRBV27	NA	TRBJ2-1	CASSWESSSYNEQFF	TGTGCCAGCAGTTGGGAGAGTAGCAGCTACAATGAGCAGTTCTTC
TRBD1	17	TRBV18	once	TRBJ1-1	CASSPLGQGAGNTEAFF	TGTGCCAGCTCACCACTGGGACAGGGGGCCGGGAACACTGAAGCTTTCTTT
NA	16	TRBV4-3	NA	TRBJ2-1	CASSQERTESYNEQFF	TGCGCCAGCAGCCAAGAGCGAACAGAATCCTACAATGAGCAGTTCTTC
NA	11	TRBV5-5	NA	TRBJ2-5	CASSHQETQYF	TGTGCCAGCAGTCATCAAGAGACCCAGTACTTC
TRBD2	16	TRBV15	NA	TRBJ2-2	CATSRKGGSPPGELFF	TGTGCCACCAGCAGGAAAGGCGGGAGCCCCCCCGGGGAGCTGTTTTTT
TRBD2	14	TRBV11-2	NA	TRBJ2-1	CASSLRTSGSEQFF	TGTGCCAGCAGCCTACGGACTAGCGGGAGTGAGCAGTTCTTC
NA	14	TRBV28	NA	TRBJ2-7	CASSLAGKAYEQYF	TGTGCCAGCAGTCTGGCAGGGAAGGCCTACGAGCAGTACTTC
TRBD2	14	TRBV6-6	NA	TRBJ2-1	CASNLAGTANEQFF	TGTGCCAGCAATCTAGCGGGAACTGCCAATGAGCAGTTCTTC
TRBD2	16	TRBV28	NA	TRBJ2-1	CASSPRGGTSGSEQFF	TGTGCCAGCAGTCCCCGAGGCGGGACTAGCGGGAGTGAGCAGTTCTTC
NA	12	TRBV10-3	NA	TRBJ2-1	CAISGTDNEQFF	TGTGCCATCAGTGGGACAGACAATGAGCAGTTCTTC
TRBD2	14	TRBV7-2	once	TRBJ2-1	CASSFPGLVHEQFF	TGTGCCAGCAGCTTTCCGGGACTAGTCCATGAGCAGTTCTTC
TRBD1	13	TRBV5-4	few	TRBJ1-1	CAWRVRGRYEAFF	TGTGCCTGGCGAGTAAGGGGGCGTTATGAAGCTTTCTTT
NA	12	TRBV30	NA	TRBJ1-2	CAWEGEDYGYTF	TGTGCCTGGGAAGGCGAGGACTATGGCTACACCTTC
TRBD2	13	TRBV11-2	NA	TRBJ2-1	CASSLSVSGEQFF	TGTGCCAGCAGCTTAAGTGTTAGCGGGGAGCAGTTCTTC
NA	13	TRBV6-4	NA	TRBJ2-1	CASRDGTFNEQFF	TGTGCCAGCAGGGATGGGACTTTCAATGAGCAGTTCTTC
TRBD1	13	TRBV27	NA	TRBJ1-2	CASSLTGNYGYTF	TGTGCCAGCAGTTTGACAGGGAACTATGGCTACACCTTC